A selection of T cell receptor beta chains follows, all from one sample in a study of neurological immune-mediated disorders. TCRdb itself ran the 5' RACE reads through MiXCR, one entry per CDR3 protein. This sample has tens of thousands of distinct CDR3 sequences, with 4% found just once. The specimen sequenced was CD4+ T cells from blood. All receptors derive from a woman aged 35 to 49 with multiple sclerosis. CDR3s include the opening cysteine and the closing phenylalanine or tryptophan. Each record gives: J gene, D gene, clone size, V gene, CDR3 DNA, CDR3 protein. A D gene is named only where the DNA matches it firmly. Expanded clones get a size class; other rows say once, few or many, or leave the size out.

>TRBJ2-7|.|many|TRBV4-1
TGCGCCAGCAGCCAAGGTACAGGGCTGTGGAACGAGCAGTACTTC
CASSQGTGLWNEQYF
>TRBJ1-1|.|many|TRBV3-1
TGTGCCAGCAGCGATGGGGGTTTGGGGAACACTGAAGCTTTCTTT
CASSDGGLGNTEAFF
>TRBJ2-3|.|many|TRBV20-1
TGCAGTGCTCCTGACAGGAGAAGCACAGATACGCAGTATTTT
CSAPDRRSTDTQYF
>TRBJ1-2|TRBD1|many|TRBV5-1
TGCGCCAGCAGCCAAATCCCGGGACAGGGGGCAAGGGGCTACACCTTC
CASSQIPGQGARGYTF
>TRBJ2-7|TRBD2|many|TRBV12-5
TGTGCTAGTGGTTTGGTCGGGACTAGCGGGGCCTACTACGAGCAGTACTTC
CASGLVGTSGAYYEQYF
>TRBJ2-3|TRBD2|many|TRBV5-1
TGCGCCAGCAGCTTAGCGGGGGGATCTCGCACAGATACGCAGTATTTT
CASSLAGGSRTDTQYF
>TRBJ1-5|.|.|TRBV19
TGTGCCAGTAGGGCCCGGGGGGGGCCTCGGAGCAATCAGCCCCAGCATTTT
CASRARGGPRSNQPQHF
>TRBJ1-1|.|many|TRBV12-3/TRBV12-4
TGTGCCAGCAGTTTGGCGCATCGGACTGAAGCTTTCTTT
CASSLAHRTEAFF
>TRBJ1-1|.|many|TRBV5-1
TGCGCCAGCAGCAGGGCGGGGGGCGGAGGGAACACTGAAGCTTTCTTT
CASSRAGGGGNTEAFF
>TRBJ1-1|.|many|TRBV18
TGTGCCAGCTCACAACGGCTAGAGGATGAAGCTTTCTTT
CASSQRLEDEAFF
>TRBJ2-7|.|many|TRBV7-9
TGTGCCAGCAGCCTACAGGGCCCCTACGAGCAGTACTTC
CASSLQGPYEQYF
>TRBJ1-1|.|.|TRBV5-1
TGCGCCAGCAGCTTGGTCCCCGGGAAGAACACTGAAGCTTTCTTT
CASSLVPGKNTEAFF
>TRBJ2-3|.|many|TRBV21-1
TGTGCCAGCAGCAGGAAGACAGGACCCAGCACAGATACGCAGTATTTT
CASSRKTGPSTDTQYF
>TRBJ1-2|TRBD1|many|TRBV29-1
TGCAGCGTTGAAGACCGCCGGGACAGGGATTACGGGGGCTACACCTTC
CSVEDRRDRDYGGYTF
>TRBJ1-5|.|many|TRBV6-2/TRBV6-3
TGTGCCAGCAGTTGGGGTGTTAATCAGCCCCAGCATTTT
CASSWGVNQPQHF
>TRBJ1-6|.|many|TRBV10-3
TGTGCCATCAAGGAGGAGTATAATTCACCCCTCCACTTT
CAIKEEYNSPLHF
>TRBJ1-1|.|many|TRBV5-5
TGTGCCAGCAGCTTGGTGGGCAGGGGCTACACTGAAGCTTTCTTT
CASSLVGRGYTEAFF
>TRBJ2-6|.|many|TRBV20-1
TGCAGTGCTAGAGTACGCGCCGGGGCCAACGTCCTGACTTTC
CSARVRAGANVLTF
>TRBJ2-1|TRBD2|many|TRBV7-8
TGTGCCAGCAGCCAGGGACTAGCTTGGCATGAGCAGTTCTTC
CASSQGLAWHEQFF
>TRBJ2-1|.|many|TRBV20-1
TGCAGTGCTACTCGCACAGGGCCTCACAATGAGCAGTTCTTC
CSATRTGPHNEQFF
>TRBJ1-5|.|many|TRBV10-2
TGCGCCAGCAGTGAGTCCGGAGGGGTTTTTCGCAATCAGCCCCAGCATTTT
CASSESGGVFRNQPQHF
>TRBJ1-5|.|many|TRBV27
TGTGCCAGCAGTTTATTGGGAAATCAGCCCCAGCATTTT
CASSLLGNQPQHF
>TRBJ1-1|.|many|TRBV29-1
TGCAGCTCTAGGACGGTTCTAGGCGCTGAAGCTTTCTTT
CSSRTVLGAEAFF
>TRBJ2-5|.|many|TRBV18
TGTGCCAGCTCACCACCAGGAGGGTTTCAAGAGACCCAGTACTTC
CASSPPGGFQETQYF
>TRBJ2-1|TRBD2|many|TRBV20-1
TGCAGTGCTAGCGGGAGCGGGGGGGCCCCCTACAATGAGCAGTTCTTC
CSASGSGGAPYNEQFF
>TRBJ2-1|.|few|TRBV11-2
TGTGCCAGCAGCTTCCGCTTCGACAGGCTATTAAGTTACAATGAGCAGTTCTTC
CASSFRFDRLLSYNEQFF
>TRBJ1-3|.|many|TRBV5-6
TGTGCCAGCAGCTTCGGCATTTATGGAAACACCATATATTTT
CASSFGIYGNTIYF
>TRBJ1-6|.|many|TRBV21-1
TGTGCCAGCAGCAAAGGCGACAGGAGGTCGCGCCGCTGCTATTCACCCCTCCACTTT
CASSKGDRRSRRCYSPLHF
>TRBJ2-5|TRBD2|many|TRBV29-1
TGCAGCACCCCACTAGCGGGGTTGGAGACCCAGTACTTC
CSTPLAGLETQYF
>TRBJ2-5|TRBD2|few|TRBV20-1
TGCAGTGCTTTAGCGGGGGTCGGGTCCCAGTACTTC
CSALAGVGSQYF
>TRBJ1-1|TRBD1|many|TRBV7-2
TGTGCCAGCAGCCTCGTGGGACAGGGAGCCACTGAAGCTTTCTTT
CASSLVGQGATEAFF
>TRBJ2-7|.|many|TRBV3-1
TGTGCCAGCTCCCAAAGGGACGAGCAGTACTTC
CASSQRDEQYF
>TRBJ1-6|.|many|TRBV6-1
TGTGCCAGCAGTGACCCTCGACTCTTACCCCTCCACTTT
CASSDPRLLPLHF
>TRBJ2-1|TRBD2|many|TRBV4-1
TGCGCCAGCAGCCAAGGCGGGGGGCCCTACAATGAGCAGTTCTTC
CASSQGGGPYNEQFF
>TRBJ2-1|.|many|TRBV20-1
TGCAGCGGCGTCCCGGGGCGATTCAATGAGCAGTTCTTC
CSGVPGRFNEQFF
>TRBJ1-5|.|many|TRBV7-9
TGTGCCAGCAGCTTAGCGCTGGGGGTTAGCAATCAGCCCCAGCATTTT
CASSLALGVSNQPQHF
>TRBJ2-1|TRBD2|many|TRBV5-1
TGCGCCAGCAGCCGCGCATCCAGCGGGGGGATTGATGAGCAGTTCTTC
CASSRASSGGIDEQFF
>TRBJ2-6|TRBD1|many|TRBV4-1
TGCGCCAGCAGCCCCGGACAGGGGGCGGTATATTCTGGGGCCAACGTCCTGACTTTC
CASSPGQGAVYSGANVLTF
>TRBJ2-7|TRBD1|many|TRBV12-5
TGTGCTAGTGGTCGGACAGGGGGTAACGAGCAGTACTTC
CASGRTGGNEQYF
>TRBJ1-6|.|many|TRBV4-1
TGCGCCAGCAGCCAAGATAGAGCCGCACCTATTTCACCCCTCCACTTT
CASSQDRAAPISPLHF
>TRBJ2-7|TRBD2|many|TRBV3-1
TGTGCCAGCAGCCATTCTAGCGGGGGATGGAGGGAGCAGTACTTC
CASSHSSGGWREQYF
>TRBJ2-3|.|many|TRBV4-1
TGCGCCAGCAGCCAAGACGGAGGGCCTAGCGCAGGCACAGATACGCAGTATTTT
CASSQDGGPSAGTDTQYF
>TRBJ2-3|TRBD2|many|TRBV6-1
TGTGCCAGCAGTGAAGGCGCTAGCGGGGGGGTGACAGATACGCAGTATTTT
CASSEGASGGVTDTQYF
>TRBJ2-7|.|many|TRBV20-1
TGCAGTGCCCCCAACCCTCCAGGGTACGAGCAGTACTTC
CSAPNPPGYEQYF
>TRBJ2-4|TRBD2|many|TRBV12-3/TRBV12-4
TGTGCCAGCAGTCTTAGCGGGGGGGGGGCCATTCAGTACTTC
CASSLSGGGAIQYF
>TRBJ2-1|.|many|TRBV7-9
TGTGCCAGCAGCCACACTAGGGGCGATGAGCAGTTCTTC
CASSHTRGDEQFF
>TRBJ2-7|.|many|TRBV5-1
TGCGCCAGCAGCTTCAGGATTTCCTACGAGCAGTACTTC
CASSFRISYEQYF
>TRBJ1-1|.|.|TRBV6-5
TGTGCCAGCAGTTACTCGAGGCTGATGAACACTGAAGCTTTCTTT
CASSYSRLMNTEAFF
>TRBJ1-1|.|many|TRBV5-1
TGCGCCAGCAGGTTGGCTGGGAGAGGCGAAGCTTTCTTT
CASRLAGRGEAFF
>TRBJ2-7|TRBD1|many|TRBV2
TGTGCCAGCAGCGCCCGGACAGGGGACGAGCAGTACTTC
CASSARTGDEQYF
>TRBJ1-3|.|.|TRBV20-1
TGCAGTGCTAGAGATTTTATGGGCTCTGGAAACACCATATATTTT
CSARDFMGSGNTIYF
>TRBJ1-3|.|many|TRBV10-3
TGTGCCATCAGTTCCGGGACCGCAAAGGGCTCTGGAAACACCATATATTTT
CAISSGTAKGSGNTIYF
>TRBJ2-3|.|many|TRBV5-1
TGCGCCAGCAGCTGGGGGGACAGATTTAGGGATACGCAGTATTTT
CASSWGDRFRDTQYF
>TRBJ2-3|TRBD2|many|TRBV5-5
TGTGCCAGCAGCCCTGCTGCGGCGGGGGGGCTGACAGATACGCAGTATTTT
CASSPAAAGGLTDTQYF
>TRBJ1-5|.|many|TRBV4-1
TGCGCCAGCAGCCAAGAAGGATGGGGGATCAATCAGCCCCAGCATTTT
CASSQEGWGINQPQHF
>TRBJ2-3|.|many|TRBV11-2
TGTGCCAGCAGCTTAGGCGGACGGTTCACAGATACGCAGTATTTT
CASSLGGRFTDTQYF
>TRBJ2-5|TRBD1|many|TRBV5-5
TGTGCCAGCAGCTTAACCGGGACAGAGGGAGAGACCCAGTACTTC
CASSLTGTEGETQYF
>TRBJ2-7|.|many|TRBV5-1
TGCGCCAGCAGCTCGGGACCGGGCTCCTACGAGCAGTACTTC
CASSSGPGSYEQYF